This TCR beta chain was retrieved from a study of glioma-infiltrating T cells. The iRepertoire nested amplicon-rescue multiplex PCR amplified TCR alpha and beta CDR3s from RNA. For one-step reverse transcription and amplification, about 85-400 ng of tissue mRNA or PBMC total RNA was used. TCRdb analysed the multiplex PCR reads with MiXCR anew, one entry per CDR3 protein. The sample carries some 190,000 distinct CDR3 sequences, roughly 32% recorded once. Study-wide results and caveats: Tissue and blood shared very few CDR3 sequences. Tissue-blood divergence was below expectation in non-neoplastic patients, above in gliomas.

This CDR3 region has 14 residues. From germline, CDR1 is MNHEY and CDR2 SVGAGI. To note about this clonotype: Its specificity is unknown. Relative to the germline gene, one junction end is altered; a read error may explain this.

This TCR derives from a human donor with low-grade glioma or glioblastoma, undergoing nonglioma brain surgery, or in good health (not recorded which). The rearrangement joins TRBV6-5 to TRBJ2-3, with no clear D. Input material: glioma tissue, nonneoplastic brain tissue, or PBMCs (not recorded which). CDR3 in DNA: TGCGCCAGCAGTTACGGACGTTTCACAGATACGCAGTATTTT. This sequence encodes CASSYGRFTDTQYF.